The 8 T cell receptor beta chains presented below share a single source sample, sequenced in a study of blood T cells in healthy people across ages. A J-beta primer mix and a sample-barcoded 5' primer were used in a second PCR of about 7 to 12 cycles. From the 5' RACE reads, TCRdb called clonotypes with MiXCR, one entry per CDR3 protein. This repertoire shows 550,000 to 650,000 distinct CDR3 sequences, approximately 26% found once; its top ten account for 3.6%. This same sample was also taken into another study, of T cells of mothers and their children.

Material: blood. The source is a boy younger than 10 in good health.

This clonotype came up once. This chain links TRBV29-1 with TRBJ1-1; 7 bases align to TRBD1. Germline loops: CDR1 SQVTM, CDR2 ANQGSEA. J was trimmed by 6 bases and V by 6 bases; bases with no gene match: 7. The CDR3 consists of 12 residues. CDR3 residues: CSVVVGTAEAFF. DNA for the CDR3: TGCAGCGTGGTGGTGGGGACAGCTGAAGCTTTCTTT.

J is TRBJ2-3 and V is TRBV10-3; D is uncertain. The V gene's germline CDR1 is ENHRY and CDR2 SYGVKD. V shed 4 bases and J shed 8 bases, with 13 bases lying between them. The CDR3 consists of 13 residues. CDR3 sequence reads: CAISATGDGTQYF. In DNA, the CDR3 is TGTGCCATCAGTGCAACGGGCGACGGTACGCAGTATTTT.

This clonotype was seen a handful of times. The chain recombines TRBV5-6 with TRBJ2-4; D is ambiguous. V was clipped by 0 bases and J by 3 bases, with 7 bases between them. The CDR3 extends over 14 amino acids. From germline, CDR1 is SGHDT and CDR2 YYEEEE. CDR3 loop: CASSLGLNKNIQYF. In nucleotides, the CDR3 is TGTGCCAGCAGCTTGGGCCTAAACAAAAACATTCAGTACTTC.

This clonotype was detected only once. The rearrangement uses TRBV6-6 and TRBJ2-7, with 7 positions matching TRBD2. This CDR3 is built from 13 residues. The V gene's germline CDR1 is MNHNY and CDR2 SVGAGI (reference sequence). Trimming cost V 2 bases and J 4 bases; bases outside gene matches: 2. The CDR3 DNA sequence: TGTGCCAGCAGTTACGCGGGAGAGTACGAGCAGTACTTC. It codes for CASSYAGEYEQYF.

This clonotype occurred a few times. The DNA for the CDR3 is TGTGCCAGCTCACCCTTCTCCGGATTCACAAATTCACCCCTCCACTTT. Protein product: CASSPFSGFTNSPLHF. J is TRBJ1-6 and V is TRBV18; D gene unclear. Germline lookup yields CDR1 KGHSH and CDR2 LQKENI. This CDR3 region has 16 residues. V was clipped by 3 bases and J by 7 bases, with 16 bases between them.

J is TRBJ1-1 and V is TRBV4-2; 7 bases align to TRBD1. Germline V gene sequence: CDR1 LGHNA, CDR2 YNFKEQ. V was clipped by 4 bases and J by 1 base; unmatched bases: 6. The CDR3 is 15 residues long. The CDR3 coding sequence is TGTGCCAGCAGCCTCGGGACAGCTACGAACACTGAAGCTTTCTTT. Its translation: CASSLGTATNTEAFF.

This clonotype has more than one count but fewer than ten. This rearrangement joins TRBV29-1 to TRBJ2-5; no definite D call. Gene TRBJ2-7 matches the end of the DNA better, so the J call may be wrong. This CDR3 has 14 amino acids. Germline V gene lookup returns CDR1 SQVTM and CDR2 ANQGSEA. CDR3 region: CSVEDIRAPYEQYF. The CDR3 DNA reads TGCAGCGTTGAAGATATACGGGCGCCCTACGAGCAGTACTTC.

As DNA, the CDR3 is TGTGCCAGCAGTTCTTTTCAGGGACTCGCACTCACAGATACGCAGTATTTT. This gives the protein CASSSFQGLALTDTQYF. The rearrangement uses TRBV7-8 and TRBJ2-3; possibly TRBD2 for D (6 bases). The CDR3 length is 17 residues. Trimming stripped 6 bases from V and 2 bases from J, with 21 bases between. Germline V gene sequence: CDR1 SGHVS, CDR2 FQNEAQ.